This passage covers 15 T cell receptor beta chains from one sample sequenced in a study of T cell responses to AZD1222 COVID-19 vaccine. Sequencing used immunoSEQ multiplex PCR; TCRdb keeps in-frame clones, though not all of them. The sample includes about 130,000 clones, about 93% of them seen just once. Sequenced material: peripheral blood, taken on day 0 of AZD1222 vaccination. Every receptor here comes from an adult in good health.

V is TRBV9 and J is TRBJ2-6; no reliable D call. The CDR3 loop spans 14 amino acids. Trimming removed 4 bases from V and 0 bases from J, with 5 bases in between. Germline V gene data show CDR1 as SGDLS and CDR2 as YYNGEE. CDR3 loop: CASSPSSGANVLTF. The CDR3, as DNA: TGTGCCAGCAGCCCGTCCTCTGGGGCCAACGTCCTGACTTTC.

The chain joins TRBV15 to TRBJ1-4, with TRBD1 as a possible D gene (6 bases). CDR1 is LNHNV, CDR2 YYDKDF, per germline (reference sequence). V was trimmed by 4 bases and J by 5 bases, leaving 26 bases between them. The CDR3 consists of 19 residues. The CDR3 DNA is TGTGCCACCAGCAAGAGGCCCTCCCACGGACAGCCGCTCAATGAAAAACTGTTTTTT. The encoded protein is CATSKRPSHGQPLNEKLFF.

The gene calls are TRBV3-1 (or the pseudogene TRBV3-2) and TRBJ2-1, with TRBD2 identical over 13 bases. The CDR3 is made up of 20 amino acids. J gave up 4 bases and V 0 bases, and 12 bases lay outside the gene matches. The germline V gene encodes CDR1 LGHDT and CDR2 YNNKEL (reference sequence). The CDR3 region has the DNA TGTGCCAGCAGCCAAGATAGGCCCCATACTAGCGGGGGGGCGTACAATGAGCAGTTCTTC. It yields the protein CASSQDRPHTSGGAYNEQFF.

The rearrangement joins TRBV5-1 to TRBJ1-2; 7 positions agree with TRBD1. The germline V gene has CDR1 SGHRS and CDR2 YFSETQ. Unmatched junction bases numbered 2, after V lost 3 bases and J lost 3 bases. The CDR3 is 13 amino acids. CDR3 bases: TGCGCCAGCAGCTCCAGGGGGGACTATGGCTACACCTTC. Encoded protein: CASSSRGDYGYTF.

The CDR3 bases are TGTGCCAGCAGCTGGGGTGGACCTCATAATTCACCCCTCCACTTT. Its translation: CASSWGGPHNSPLHF. The chain carries TRBV7-2 and TRBJ1-6; D call uncertain. This CDR3 contains 15 residues. V dropped 4 bases and J dropped 5 bases, with 12 bases sitting between them. Germline CDR1 SGHTA, CDR2 FQGNSA.

The chain has TRBV7-9 and TRBJ1-1; D unclear. Germline V lookup: CDR1 SEHNR, CDR2 FQNEAQ (reference sequence). V was clipped by 5 bases and J by 1 base, with 11 bases between them. This CDR3 spans 14 amino acids. CDR3 amino acids: CASSLPEGNTEAFF. The CDR3 region has the DNA TGTGCCAGCAGCCTTCCCGAGGGGAACACTGAAGCTTTCTTT.

This clone was seen only once. The V and J genes are TRBV18 and TRBJ2-3, with TRBD2 identical over 15 bases. Germline CDR1 KGHSH, CDR2 LQKENI. The CDR3 length is 18 residues. V lost 3 bases and J lost 2; bases outside the gene matches: 6. The CDR3 loop reads CASSPRTSGGGPTDTQYF. For the CDR3, the DNA is TGTGCCAGCTCACCCCGGACTAGCGGGGGGGGACCCACAGATACGCAGTATTTT. Full variable domain (outside the CDR3, taken from reference TRBV18 and TRBJ2-3): NAGVMQNPRHLVRRRGQEARLRCSPMKGHSHVYWYRQLPEEGLKFMVYLQKENIIDESGMPKERFSAEFPKEGPSILRIQQVVRGDSAAYFCASSPRTSGGGPTDTQYFGPGTRLTVL.

The chain employs TRBV3-1 (or the pseudogene TRBV3-2) and TRBJ1-6; unclear D gene. This CDR3 has 14 amino acids. V lost 6 bases to trimming and J lost 4 bases, with 10 bases between them. Germline V gene sequence: CDR1 LGHDT, CDR2 YNNKEL (reference sequence). CDR3 sequence reads: CASRDLMYNSPLHF. In nucleotides, the CDR3 is TGTGCCAGCAGGGACCTGATGTATAATTCACCCCTCCACTTT.

The chain combines TRBV5-5 with TRBJ1-1, with D uncertain. Deletions cut 4 bases from V and 6 bases from J, with 13 bases between. CDR1 SGHKS and CDR2 YYEKEE come from the germline V gene (reference sequence). The CDR3 contains 13 residues. For the CDR3, the DNA is TGTGCCAGCAGCCTGCAAGGTGTGCCTGAAGCTTTCTTT. Translating it yields CASSLQGVPEAFF.

This chain links TRBV6-6 with TRBJ2-5; 7 bases are a match to TRBD1. Looked up from germline, CDR1 is MNHNY and CDR2 is SVGAGI (reference sequence). There are 14 residues in the CDR3. After removal of 1 base from V and 4 bases from J, the junction contained 3 bases not matched to a gene. The CDR3: CASSYLAGGETQYF. The CDR3 DNA reads as TGTGCCAGCAGTTACTTGGCAGGGGGAGAGACCCAGTACTTC.

V and J are TRBV5-1 and TRBJ1-6; TRBD1 might be the D (5 bases). The CDR3 length is 16 residues. V shed 0 bases and J shed 8 bases, with 15 bases lying between them. The germline gives CDR1 SGHRS, CDR2 YFSETQ. In nucleotides, the CDR3 is TGCGCCAGCAGCTTGGGAGGGGATCACCGGGATTCACCCCTCCACTTT. It is translated as CASSLGGDHRDSPLHF.

The chain is built from TRBV18 and TRBJ2-5, with D perhaps TRBD2 (5 bases). The length of the CDR3 is 16 residues. Trimming removed 1 base at V and 5 bases at J, with 17 bases between. The germline V gene has CDR1 KGHSH and CDR2 LQKENI. CDR3 DNA sequence: TGTGCCAGCTCACCACTATCCGGGGTAGGGAAGGAGACCCAGTACTTC. Residues: CASSPLSGVGKETQYF.

The rearrangement uses TRBV5-1 and TRBJ2-4, with 7 bases that match TRBD2. This CDR3 comprises 16 residues. Germline V gene lookup returns CDR1 SGHRS and CDR2 YFSETQ. V lost 0 bases, J lost 0 bases, and 3 bases stayed unmatched. The CDR3: CASSLETGGAKNIQYF. The CDR3 DNA follows: TGCGCCAGCAGCTTGGAAACGGGGGGAGCCAAAAACATTCAGTACTTC. Looking up the rest from reference TRBV5-1 and TRBJ2-4 gives the full variable domain: KAGVTQTPRYLIKTRGQQVTLSCSPISGHRSVSWYQQTPGQGLQFLFEYFSETQRNKGNFPGRFSGRQFSNSRSEMNVSTLELGDSALYLCASSLETGGAKNIQYFGAGTRLSVL.

This rearrangement joins TRBV27 to TRBJ2-7; 8 nucleotides align to TRBD1. CDR1 is MNHEY and CDR2 is SMNVEV in the germline V gene (reference sequence). J was trimmed by 4 bases and V by 4 bases; bases with no gene match: 9. The CDR3 is 15 amino acids. The CDR3 loop is CASSSSQGVGYEQYF. The CDR3 DNA follows: TGTGCCAGCAGTTCTTCACAGGGGGTTGGGTACGAGCAGTACTTC.

J is TRBJ1-5 and V is TRBV2; TRBD1 agrees at 8 bases. Germline CDR1 SNHLY, CDR2 FYNNEI. This CDR3 is 13 amino acids long. The V and J ends lost 10 bases and 1 base, in that order; junction bases with no gene match: 3. CDR3 bases: TGTGCCACCAGGGGGCAGAGCAATCAGCCCCAGCATTTT. This sequence encodes CATRGQSNQPQHF. The whole variable domain, filled in from reference TRBV2 and TRBJ1-5, reads EPEVTQTPSHQVTQMGQEVILRCVPISNHLYFYWYRQILGQKVEFLVSFYNNEISEKSEIFDDQFSVERPDGSNFTLKIRSTKLEDSAMYFCATRGQSNQPQHFGDGTRLSIL.